These 2 T cell receptor beta chains originate from one sample sequenced in a study of Tregs in tolerant kidney transplant recipients. Assay: immunoSEQ multiplex PCR; the TCRdb copy retains only in-frame clones and omits some. The table shows tens of thousands of clones, with 93% occurring only once. Sequenced here: CD4+ T cells from blood, sampled before the transplant. The receptors here all came from a human donor who received a combined kidney and bone marrow transplant.

The chain is built from TRBV25-1 and TRBJ2-1, with D perhaps TRBD2 (6 bases). V was shortened by 1 base and J by 7 bases, with 14 bases between the two germline ends. The length of the CDR3 is 15 residues. Per germline, CDR1 MGHDK and CDR2 SYGVNS. CDR3 sequence: CASSEWVGLPNEQFF. The CDR3 DNA reads TGTGCCAGCAGTGAATGGGTGGGACTTCCGAATGAGCAGTTCTTC.

In this sample, this clone turned up once. V gene TRBV7-3 combines with J gene TRBJ1-2; D is undetermined. CDR1 and CDR2 from the germline V gene are SGHTA and FQGTGA. Trimming took 1 base from V and 6 from J, leaving 9 bases between them. CDR3 length equals 13 residues. The CDR3 protein is CASSLSRSDGYTF. The CDR3, as DNA: TGTGCCAGCAGCTTAAGTAGGAGCGATGGCTACACCTTC.